This record concerns one T cell receptor beta chain sequence. Its antigen is not identified. Only in-frame clones appear in the TCRdb table, and some are missing; sequencing was by immunoSEQ multiplex PCR. The sample contains a few hundred thousand clones, 83% of which appear only once. Indicated treatment: roughly 20 received Ad26.COV2.S at low or high dose, single or two shots; roughly five received placebo; per-sample allocation not given. After the first vaccine or placebo injection, samples were drawn on day 63. Whoever gave the sample was an adult aged 18-55 years in Boston. This entry belongs to a study of Ad26.COV2.S vaccination and SARS-CoV-2 variants. Broader study findings: Total T cell responses were possibly underestimated by TCR breadth and depth analyses. CD8+ and CD4+ T cells specific for spike reportedly responded with substantial breadth after vaccination.

With 10 bases clipped from V and 6 bases from J, the junction kept 5 bases outside the gene matches. Germline V gene sequence: CDR1 LNHDA, CDR2 SQIVND (reference sequence). CDR3 size: 13 residues. This chain connects TRBV19 to TRBJ2-1; 11 bases line up with TRBD2. The source material was peripheral blood, sampled in a trial of Ad26.COV2.S vaccine versus placebo. This TCR was sampled from a person aged 18 to 65 who received the Ad26.COV2.S COVID-19 vaccine or a placebo. The CDR3 protein is CAIGLAGLNEQFF. The CDR3 bases are TGTGCCATAGGACTAGCGGGCCTCAATGAGCAGTTCTTC.